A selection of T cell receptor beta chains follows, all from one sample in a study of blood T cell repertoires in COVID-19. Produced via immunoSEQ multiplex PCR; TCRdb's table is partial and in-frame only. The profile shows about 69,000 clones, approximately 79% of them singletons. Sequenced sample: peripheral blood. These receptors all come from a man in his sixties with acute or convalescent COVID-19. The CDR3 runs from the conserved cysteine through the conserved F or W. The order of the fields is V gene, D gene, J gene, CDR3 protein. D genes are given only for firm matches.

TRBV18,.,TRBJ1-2,CASSPRRLTNYGYTF
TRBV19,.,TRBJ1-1,CASSIGAMNTEAFF
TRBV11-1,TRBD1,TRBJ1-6,CASSLEGTGNSPLHF
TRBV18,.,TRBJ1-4,CASSRGQLNEKLFF
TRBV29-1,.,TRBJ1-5,CSVVVKGVKNQPQHF
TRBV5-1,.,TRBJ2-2,CASRQSANTGELFF
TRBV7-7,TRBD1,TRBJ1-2,CASSLKYLDREDAGYTF
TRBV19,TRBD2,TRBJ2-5,CASSIAAGGPETQYF
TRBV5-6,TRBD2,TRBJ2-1,CASSFRTSGGPNEQFF
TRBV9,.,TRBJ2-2,CASSVTATGELFF
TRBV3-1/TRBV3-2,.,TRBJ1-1,CASYQGQSSEAFF
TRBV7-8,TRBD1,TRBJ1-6,CASSQRTGSNSPLHF
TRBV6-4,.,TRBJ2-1,CASSMTANNEQFF
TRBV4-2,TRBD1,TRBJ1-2,CASSQVKGAGGYGYTF
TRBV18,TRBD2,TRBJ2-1,CASFGGGAYNEQFF
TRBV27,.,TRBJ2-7,CASSPRDWIGEQYF
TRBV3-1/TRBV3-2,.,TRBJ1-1,CASSQAPPGVNTEAFF
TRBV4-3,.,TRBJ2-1,CASSQDPRTLYNEQFF
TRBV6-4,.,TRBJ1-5,CASSEAGTQPQHF
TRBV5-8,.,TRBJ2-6,CASSLEGRSGANVLTF
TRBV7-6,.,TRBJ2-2,CASTLFPNTGELFF
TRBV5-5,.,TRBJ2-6,CASSSRAEAASGANVLTF
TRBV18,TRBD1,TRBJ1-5,CASSPVGQGSNQPQHF
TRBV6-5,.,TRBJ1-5,CASRHGQNNQPQHF
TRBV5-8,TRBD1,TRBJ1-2,CASRSDRGPNYGYTF